This note documents a single T cell receptor (beta chain) sequence. Among the 110 or so subjects of the validation cohort, separate from the roughly 670-subject first cohort, were the donors. TCRdb's copy holds only in-frame clones and misses some; the assay was immunoSEQ multiplex PCR. The sample lists some 120,000 clones, over 65% occurring once. The CDR3 has 17 residues. Trimming stripped 4 bases from V and 0 bases from J, with 13 bases between. Germline V CDR1 and CDR2: WNHNN, SYGVQD (reference sequence). These data originate in a study of cytomegalovirus exposure and HLA in healthy donors. Study summary: The 90 to 150 validation repertoires, a later analysis reported, used the same platform as the approximately 700 first-cohort repertoires.

V is TRBV10-1 and J is TRBJ2-6; perhaps TRBD1 as D (5 bases). The specimen sequenced was PBMCs. This clonotype was obtained from a woman aged 25-40 years in good health and CMV-seronegative. This CDR3 is CASSGTLTRSGANVLTF. The DNA of the CDR3 is TGCGCCAGCAGTGGGACACTCACCCGCTCTGGGGCCAACGTCCTGACTTTC.